This is a list of T cell receptor beta chains from one sample in a study of blood T cell repertoires in COVID-19. TCRdb's table, derived via immunoSEQ multiplex PCR, lists solely in-frame clones and lacks some. Here the sample spans some 200,000 clones, 82% being singletons. Input material: PBMCs or T cells enriched from blood (not recorded which). The receptors shown here come from a woman in her sixties with acute COVID-19. Both conserved end residues are part of each CDR3. Each record gives: clone size, D gene, V gene, J gene, CDR3 protein, CDR3 DNA. D genes are given only for firm matches. Size tells how often a clone was seen (once, few, many) or the class of an expanded clone, and some rows leave it out.

>-|-|TRBV27|TRBJ1-2
CASSFSGARAYGYTF
TGTGCCAGCAGTTTCTCGGGAGCAAGGGCCTATGGCTACACCTTC
>-|TRBD1|TRBV10-1|TRBJ1-1
CASGGTVGEAFF
TGCGCCAGCGGAGGGACAGTGGGGGAAGCTTTCTTT
>-|-|TRBV4-1|TRBJ2-2
CASSQATGELFF
TGCGCCAGCAGCCAAGCGACCGGGGAGCTGTTTTTT
>-|-|TRBV7-2|TRBJ2-1
CASSLVVAEQFF
TGTGCCAGCAGCTTAGTTGTAGCGGAGCAGTTCTTC
>-|TRBD1|TRBV9|TRBJ1-2
CASSMNKGQPLRGIYGYTF
TGTGCCAGCAGCATGAATAAGGGACAGCCACTCAGAGGGATTTATGGCTACACCTTC
>-|-|TRBV6-5|TRBJ1-1
CASSYPQGEAFF
TGTGCCAGCAGTTACCCGCAGGGGGAAGCTTTCTTT
>-|TRBD1|TRBV27|TRBJ1-1
CASRTGFNQAFF
TGTGCCAGCAGGACAGGGTTCAATCAAGCTTTCTTT
>-|TRBD2|TRBV5-4|TRBJ2-7
CASNIVGGTGEQYF
TGTGCCAGCAACATTGTGGGGGGGACGGGCGAGCAGTACTTC
>-|-|TRBV3-1/TRBV3-2|TRBJ1-1
CASSLGQANTEAFF
TGTGCCAGCAGCCTCGGCCAGGCCAACACTGAAGCTTTCTTT
>-|-|TRBV7-2|TRBJ1-4
CASSFIEKLFF
TGTGCCAGCAGCTTCATCGAAAAACTGTTTTTT
>-|TRBD2|TRBV7-2|TRBJ2-5
CASSLEAGGPVSETQYF
TGTGCCAGCAGCTTAGAGGCGGGGGGGCCTGTTTCCGAGACCCAGTACTTC
>-|TRBD2|TRBV3-1/TRBV3-2|TRBJ2-7
CASSPSGSLAHEQYF
TGTGCCAGCAGCCCTAGCGGGAGCTTGGCCCACGAGCAGTACTTC
>-|-|TRBV9|TRBJ1-2
CASSKQGMPNYGYTF
TGTGCCAGCAGCAAACAGGGCATGCCTAACTATGGCTACACCTTC
>-|-|TRBV5-4|TRBJ1-4
CASSLDLAGSDEKLFF
TGTGCCAGCAGCTTGGATTTAGCTGGCTCCGATGAAAAACTGTTTTTT
>-|-|TRBV6-2/TRBV6-3|TRBJ2-1
CASSYSAGVGMGEQFF
TGTGCCAGCAGTTACTCGGCGGGTGTCGGAATGGGTGAGCAGTTCTTC
>-|-|TRBV15|TRBJ1-3
CATSRDRGSGGNTIYF
TGTGCCACCAGCAGAGACAGGGGATCGGGTGGAAACACCATATATTTT
>once|-|TRBV28|TRBJ1-2
CASSSGGEDYGYTF
TGTGCCAGCTCTTCGGGGGGCGAGGACTATGGCTACACCTTC
>-|TRBD2|TRBV5-1|TRBJ2-3
CASRTSGTSTDTQYF
TGCGCCAGCAGGACTAGCGGGACCAGCACAGATACGCAGTATTTT
>-|TRBD1|TRBV6-5|TRBJ2-2
CASSGQGWTGELFF
TGTGCCAGTTCGGGACAGGGATGGACCGGGGAGCTGTTTTTT
>few|TRBD1|TRBV19|TRBJ2-7
CASSQTGFAEQYF
TGTGCCAGTAGCCAGACAGGGTTCGCCGAGCAGTACTTC
>-|TRBD1|TRBV7-2|TRBJ1-1
CASSLTGTENTEAFF
TGTGCCAGCAGCTTGACCGGGACAGAGAACACTGAAGCTTTCTTT
>-|TRBD1|TRBV20-1|TRBJ2-5
CSASSLGTGVRETQYF
TGCAGTGCTAGTAGTCTTGGGACAGGGGTCCGCGAGACCCAGTACTTC
>once|TRBD1|TRBV28|TRBJ1-2
CASSWGQLRGGYTF
TGTGCCAGCAGTTGGGGACAGCTGAGGGGGGGCTACACCTTC
>-|-|TRBV4-2|TRBJ1-3
CASSQDLTVSGNTIYF
TGTGCCAGCAGCCAAGATTTAACAGTCTCTGGAAACACCATATATTTT
>once|TRBD1|TRBV19|TRBJ2-5
CASSPTGSETQYF
TGTGCCAGTAGCCCGACAGGGTCGGAGACCCAGTACTTC
>once|TRBD1|TRBV6-5|TRBJ1-4
CASITGTGSEKLFF
TGTGCCAGCATCACCGGGACAGGGAGTGAAAAACTGTTTTTT
>-|TRBD1|TRBV6-6|TRBJ1-6
CASRRTGAYNSPLHF
TGTGCCAGCAGAAGGACAGGGGCCTATAATTCACCCCTCCACTTT
>-|TRBD1|TRBV28|TRBJ2-5
CASGAPGQGKETQYF
TGTGCCAGCGGGGCGCCGGGACAGGGTAAAGAGACCCAGTACTTC
>-|-|TRBV28|TRBJ1-6
CATTNPYTWGGEGNSPLHF
TGTGCCACCACCAATCCTTACACCTGGGGGGGCGAAGGTAATTCACCCCTCCACTTT
>-|-|TRBV18|TRBJ1-4
CASSLGLATNEKLFF
TGTGCCAGCTCGCTAGGACTTGCAACTAATGAAAAACTGTTTTTT